Described below is a single T cell receptor beta chain sequence and its context. As handled by the study authors: Estimates of nucleated cell counts were drawn from the amplification of reference gene primers. TCRdb's table, derived via immunoSEQ multiplex PCR, lists solely in-frame clones and lacks some. V, J and clone size reflect that table, while D and trimming were determined from the DNA. The sample lists fewer than 300,000 clones, roughly 93% seen once, with under 3% in the top ten. Individuals aged about 18 to 90 years were recruited from 24 US areas. The sample originates from a study of blood T cell repertoires in COVID-19. This TCR derives from a woman aged 35 to 49 with acute COVID-19. Sequencing input: PBMCs or T cells enriched from blood (not recorded which).

CDR3 amino acids: CASRRLASDEQFF. The CDR3 nucleotides read TGTGCCAGCAGGCGGCTAGCGAGCGATGAGCAGTTCTTC. This chain uses TRBV5-4 with TRBJ2-1; D possibly corresponds to TRBD2 (6 bases). The V end lost 5 bases, the J end lost 8 bases, and 14 bases lay between the germline ends. Per germline, CDR1 SGHNT and CDR2 YYREEE (reference sequence). The CDR3 is made up of 13 amino acids.